These 3 T cell receptor beta chains share one sample of origin, sequenced in a study of blood T cell repertoires in COVID-19. Repertoires were generated with immunoSEQ multiplex PCR, while TCRdb's copy carries only in-frame clones and drops some. This table has some 150,000 clones, roughly 86% appearing once. Input material: peripheral blood. Every receptor here comes from a human donor in a cohort sampled during active COVID-19.

V and J are TRBV5-8 and TRBJ2-7; 11 nucleotides agree with TRBD2. Per the germline V gene, CDR1 is SGHTS and CDR2 is YDEGEE. V lost 3 bases, J lost 0 bases, and 11 bases stayed unmatched. The CDR3 is 18 amino acids. CDR3 protein: CASSYGGLAGGFSYEQYF. CDR3 coding DNA: TGTGCCAGCAGCTATGGGGGCCTAGCGGGGGGTTTCTCCTACGAGCAGTACTTC.

The chain links TRBV6-5 to TRBJ1-2; D call uncertain. The germline gives CDR1 MNHEY, CDR2 SVGAGI. The CDR3 length is 13 residues. Deletions cut 6 bases from V and 4 bases from J, with 12 bases between. This chain's CDR3 is CASSPDGIYGYTF. Here the CDR3 DNA reads TGTGCCAGCAGCCCCGACGGGATCTATGGCTACACCTTC.

The J gene is TRBJ2-1, the V gene TRBV10-2, with 7 bases identical to TRBD1. Germline V gene data show CDR1 as WSHSY and CDR2 as SAAADI. V shed 7 bases and J 5 bases; nucleotides not matched to a gene: 8. This CDR3 is built from 14 residues. The CDR3 nucleotides read TGCGCCAGCAAGGGGGCTTTGGTAGACAATGAGCAGTTCTTC. Translation: CASKGALVDNEQFF.